Sequencing of this TCR beta chain was carried out in a study of PD-1 blockade in classical Hodgkin lymphoma. The V gene end was trimmed by 4 bases and the J gene end by 3 bases; junction bases not matched to a gene: 8. Germline V lookup: CDR1 SGHRS, CDR2 YFSETQ. The CDR3 is made up of 16 amino acids. TCRdb keeps only in-frame clones here, not all; method: immunoSEQ multiplex PCR. The sample has about 110,000 clones, roughly nine tenths seen once. Time point specified: cycle 4 day 1 (C4D1), after about 6 weeks of nivolumab. Every one of the patients relapsed after autologous stem cell transplantation (brentuximab vedotin exposure was variable).

The TCR sequence derives from a human donor with classical Hodgkin lymphoma. V is TRBV5-1 and J is TRBJ2-7, with 12 bases identical to TRBD2. The input for sequencing was peripheral blood mononuclear cells (PBMCs), taken before the fourth cycle of nivolumab. The CDR3 DNA sequence: TGCGCCAGCAGCCAGGTTGGGGGACTAGCGGGCTACGAGCAGTACTTC. It specifies CASSQVGGLAGYEQYF. Based on the CDR3 plus reference TRBV5-1 and TRBJ2-7, the full variable domain is KAGVTQTPRYLIKTRGQQVTLSCSPISGHRSVSWYQQTPGQGLQFLFEYFSETQRNKGNFPGRFSGRQFSNSRSEMNVSTLELGDSALYLCASSQVGGLAGYEQYFGPGTRLTVT.